This T cell receptor beta chain was observed in a study of shared clonotypes between healthy human individuals (TCRdb year 2020). Concerning the study at large: The cohort comprised two women and a few men aged 18 to 49 years. Per donor, three plates each were used for CD4 naive and CD4 memory, two for CD8 naive, and one for CD8 memory. Libraries were prepared and TCR repertoires were sequenced by different laboratories using diverse techniques, in order to increase sequencing depth and limit assay-specific biases. Leukapheresis yielded between about 0.9 and 10 billion PBMCs per donor. To estimate repertoire size and how much clonotypes are shared between individuals, the study performed deep sequencing of blood TCR repertoires from a handful of healthy adults. On the study overall, not on this receptor specifically: Sharing across several donors was observed for approximately 5% of naive CD4, 3.5% of naive CD8, 2% to 2.5% of memory CD4, and about 0.38% of memory CD8 clonotypes. Larger estimated clonotype richness was generally found for naive subsets than for memory subsets. Clonotypes shared by all four sorted-subset donors showed higher generation probabilities than non-shared clonotypes. Even with the large sequencing depth, rarefaction of the sorted-subset datasets indicated that sequencing was incomplete. Based on pairwise subsampling, the degree of clonotype sharing among donors was expected to be affected by sequencing depth. The genetic and exposure-history diversity represented was limited by the small number of donors. Sampling was limited to blood, and TCR repertoires in tissue likely differ from TCR repertoires in blood.

Using the deep immunoSEQ assay, TCR CDR3 regions were amplified from genomic DNA by multiplex PCR. Extracted genomic DNA from each cell subset was spread evenly across all wells of several immunoSEQ 96-well plates, with each plate serving as a replicate. For sorted subsets, each replicate PCR was loaded with approximately 0.2 ug genomic DNA, equivalent to 30,000 or so T cell genomes. Purified libraries were measured with a Qubit 3.0 fluorometer, size-checked on a Bioanalyzer 2100, and measured again with the KAPA Library Quantification kit. Every immunoSEQ 96-well plate was sequenced on a dedicated single-read 150-cycle Illumina NextSeq 550 flow cell. As for how the authors treated the data: Because the immunoSEQ output included only junctional sequences and no quality scores, the filtering could not be the same as the filtering used for full-length reads. Sequences were annotated with PyIR, a Python wrapper for IgBLAST v1.9, and V/J genes and CDR3 were assigned using IMGT germline references. Any read was removed if the V/J assignment was weak (E-value above 1e-6), the CDR3 was missing, or the read contained stop codons, out-of-frame junctions, or ambiguous translated residues. A V3J clonotype was defined by an identical inferred V gene, J gene, and CDR3 amino acid sequence. To compute the percentage overlap between repertoires, the number of shared unique clonotypes was divided by the size of the smaller repertoire. Repertoire richness was assessed with RTK rarefaction, the Chao1 estimator, and Recon v2.1 estimates of unobserved clonotypes. Generation probabilities were computed with OLGA for all TCRbeta clonotypes obtained by the gDNA method from several donors. TCRdb re-hosts the immuneACCESS table, in-frame sequences only. Its copies lack some clones; in the studies checked, an unresolved V gene accounts for under half of them, and the cause for the rest is not known. For V, J and clone size, that table is used; D and trimming come from the DNA. The sample table shows under 850,000 clones, and 80% to 95% are seen once. The top ten clones comprise about 24% of the sample.

CD8 naive samples were obtained by positive selection for CCR7 among CD45RO-negative cells, yielding a CD45RA+CCR7+ population from which TemRA cells were excluded. The donors were healthy, HIV-negative adults who had no recently reported acute infections or vaccinations. Only Caucasian adults living in Nashville, Tennessee, USA were represented among the donors. Blood was obtained by leukapheresis, after which PBMCs were separated by Ficoll-Histopaque density gradient centrifugation and cryopreserved in liquid nitrogen vapor phase. Analytical flow cytometry was used to check the purity and quantity of each magnetically sorted T cell population. Genomic DNA was isolated from each sorted fraction and quantified by UV absorbance on a Nanodrop 2000c. The germline ends are 7 bases apart after V is trimmed by 2 bases and J by 8 bases. The CDR1 and CDR2 encoded by the germline V gene (reference sequence) are SEHNR and FQNEAQ. The CDR3 has 12 amino acids, counting the end cysteine and phenylalanine. Here the CDR3 DNA is all that survives: 36 bases in frame from base 1.

Comments on this clone: What antigen it recognizes has not been identified. Per-nucleotide qualities are absent, and no much larger clonotype sits a single base away.

The rearranged segments are TRBV7-9 and TRBJ2-4; the best D guess is TRBD2, with 5 bases matching. The clonotype originates from a man aged 25-45 years in good health. Source material: naive CD8+ T cells sorted from blood. In light of the paper, this sample's cell subset or site label describes: CD45RA+CCR7+. The nucleotide sequence reads as follows: TGTGCCAGCAGCTTATCAGCGGACATTCAGTACTTC. Translated, it reads CASSLSADIQYF.